These 5 T cell receptor beta chains came from one sample sequenced in a study of Ad26.COV2.S vaccination and SARS-CoV-2 variants (dated by TCRdb to the early 2020s). Library generation was performed with the immunoSEQ multiplex PCR assay. TCRdb holds this immuneACCESS table with in-frame rearrangements only. Some clones are missing; in checked studies, unresolved V genes explain under half, and the rest has no known cause. The sample profile shows under 500,000 clones; over 80% of them were found once. 1.5% to 2% of the sample belongs to the ten largest clones. This sample's treatment or condition label indicates: some 20 received Ad26.COV2.S at low or high dose, single or two shots; 5 received placebo; per-sample allocation not given. For vaccine and placebo recipients, the sequenced repertoires came from samples collected on day 63 after the first injection. The starting material was peripheral blood, obtained in a trial of Ad26.COV2.S vaccine versus placebo. The receptors stem from a person aged 18-65 years who received the Ad26.COV2.S COVID-19 vaccine or a placebo.

This clone was recorded once. This chain uses TRBV5-6 with TRBJ2-5; 10 bases map to TRBD2. The J segment lost 5 bases and the V segment lost 0 bases, leaving 16 bases of the junction unmatched. In germline, CDR1 is SGHDT, CDR2 YYEEEE. The CDR3 sequence is 19 residues long. The CDR3 reads CASSLDGFALAGERETQYF. The CDR3 bases are TGTGCCAGCAGCTTGGATGGGTTCGCCCTAGCGGGGGAGAGGGAGACCCAGTACTTC.

The chain has TRBV28 and TRBJ1-1; TRBD1 matches at 8 bases. The ends lost 4 bases at V and 1 base at J; junction bases unmatched: 5. Looked up from germline, CDR1 is MDHEN and CDR2 is SYDVKM. The CDR3 is 15 residues long. The CDR3 reads CASSWGDRKNTEAFF. For the CDR3, the DNA is TGTGCCAGCAGTTGGGGGGACAGGAAGAACACTGAAGCTTTCTTT.

The chain recombines TRBV19 with TRBJ2-7; 9 positions match TRBD1. The CDR3 contains 16 residues. The V segment lost 0 bases and the J segment 5 bases; nucleotides outside the gene matches: 8. In germline, CDR1 is LNHDA, CDR2 SQIVND (reference sequence). The CDR3 loop reads CASSIDTWTGANEQYF. As DNA, the CDR3 is TGTGCCAGTAGTATAGACACCTGGACAGGGGCGAACGAGCAGTACTTC. Combining the CDR3 with reference TRBV19 and TRBJ2-7 gives the whole variable domain DGGITQSPKYLFRKEGQNVTLSCEQNLNHDAMYWYRQDPGQGLRLIYYSQIVNDFQKGDIAEGYSVSREKKESFPLTVTSAQKNPTAFYLCASSIDTWTGANEQYFGPGTRLTVT.

This rearrangement joins TRBV14 to TRBJ2-4; 8 bases fit TRBD1. This CDR3 region has 20 residues. V was pared by 2 bases and J by 0 bases, with 15 bases of the junction left unmatched. Germline V gene data show CDR1 as SGHDN and CDR2 as FVKESK. CDR3 DNA: TGTGCCAGCAGCCAATATCCGATCGGCAGGGGGCCGTTAGCCAAAAACATTCAGTACTTC. It specifies CASSQYPIGRGPLAKNIQYF.

The gene calls are TRBV28 and TRBJ2-7; perhaps TRBD1 as D (7 bases). The length of the CDR3 is 14 residues. Germline CDR1 reads MDHEN; CDR2 reads SYDVKM. The V end lost 7 bases, the J end lost 5 bases, and 18 bases lay between the germline ends. This CDR3 is CASKVTGEAHEQYF. In nucleotides, the CDR3 is TGTGCCAGCAAAGTTACAGGGGAGGCCCACGAGCAGTACTTC. The complete variable domain, with remaining parts taken from reference TRBV28 and TRBJ2-7, reads DVKVTQSSRYLVKRTGEKVFLECVQDMDHENMFWYRQDPGLGLRLIYFSYDVKMKEKGDIPEGYSVSREKKERFSLILESASTNQTSMYLCASKVTGEAHEQYFGPGTRLTVT.